Listed below are T cell receptor beta chains from one sample, sequenced in a study of CXCR3-negative and CXCR3-positive naive CD8 T cells. TCRdb processed the 5' RACE reads again and assigns one entry to each CDR3 protein, with no DNA. This table lists about 130,000 distinct CDR3 sequences. Sequencing input: naive CXCR3- CD8+ T cells from blood. The origin of the receptors is a human donor in good health. Some clones in this sample may be carry-over from other donors' samples. Each CDR3 is given with its conserved first and last residue.

>TRBV6-5|TRBJ2-3
CASSRTSGGAPDTQYF
>TRBV28|TRBJ1-1
CASSPILNTEAFF
>TRBV12-3/TRBV12-4|TRBJ2-7
CASSIRGLGYEQYF
>TRBV29-1|TRBJ2-7
CSAGTGYEQYF
>TRBV20-1|TRBJ2-4
CSAKGLGDLEDIQYF
>TRBV20-1|TRBJ2-3
CNTRGWDGTDTQYF
>TRBV7-6|TRBJ1-1
CASSPTGPFGKAFF
>TRBV3-1|TRBJ1-6
CASSQGGSTVYNSPLHF
>TRBV29-1|TRBJ2-7
CSVRGPYEQYF
>TRBV29-1|TRBJ2-7
CSVPGEVLGEQYF
>TRBV28|TRBJ2-6
CASSRTEGGANVLTF
>TRBV5-6|TRBJ2-1
CASSLAAGGLFWEQFF
>TRBV4-2|TRBJ2-6
CASSQDTGGAGANVLTF
>TRBV2|TRBJ2-3
CASSYVTDTQYF
>TRBV6-6|TRBJ2-1
CASSYSLEVLAGGYNEQFF
>TRBV12-3/TRBV12-4|TRBJ2-7
CASSWTAYYEQYF
>TRBV9|TRBJ2-3
CASSASGGSTDTQYF
>TRBV4-1|TRBJ2-3
CASSQDPTGPLTDTQYF
>TRBV7-9|TRBJ2-7
CASSRPGQGTYEQYF